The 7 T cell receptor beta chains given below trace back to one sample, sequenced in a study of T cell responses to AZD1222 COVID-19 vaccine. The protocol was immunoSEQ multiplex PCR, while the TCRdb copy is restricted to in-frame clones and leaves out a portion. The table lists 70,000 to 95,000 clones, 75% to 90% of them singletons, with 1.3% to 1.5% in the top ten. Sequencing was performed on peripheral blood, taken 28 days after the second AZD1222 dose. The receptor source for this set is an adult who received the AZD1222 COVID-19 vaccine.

The CDR3 reads CASSPGDRGPYSNQPQHF. DNA for the CDR3: TGTGCCAGCTCACCCGGGGACAGGGGGCCTTATAGCAATCAGCCCCAGCATTTT. The rearrangement uses TRBV18 and TRBJ1-5; TRBD1 aligns across 12 bases. The CDR3 is 18 amino acids. J gave up 0 bases and V 3 bases, and 6 bases lay outside the gene matches. Germline V lookup: CDR1 KGHSH, CDR2 LQKENI.

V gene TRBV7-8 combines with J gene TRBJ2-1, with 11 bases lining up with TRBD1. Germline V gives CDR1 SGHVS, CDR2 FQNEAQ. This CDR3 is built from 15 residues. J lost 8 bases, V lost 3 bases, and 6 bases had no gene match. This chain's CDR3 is CASSFRDRGIDEQFF. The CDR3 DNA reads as TGTGCCAGCAGCTTCCGGGACAGGGGGATAGATGAGCAGTTCTTC. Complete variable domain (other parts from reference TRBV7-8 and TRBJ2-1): GAGVSQSPRYKVAKRGQDVALRCDPISGHVSLFWYQQALGQGPEFLTYFQNEAQLDKSGLPSDRFFAERPEGSVSTLKIQRTQQEDSAVYLCASSFRDRGIDEQFFGPGTRLTVL.

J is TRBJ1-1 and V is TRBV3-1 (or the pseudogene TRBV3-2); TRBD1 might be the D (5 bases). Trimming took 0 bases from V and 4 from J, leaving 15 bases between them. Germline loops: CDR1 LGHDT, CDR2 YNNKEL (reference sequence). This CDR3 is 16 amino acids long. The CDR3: CASSQDAGRGFTEAFF. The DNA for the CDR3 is TGTGCCAGCAGCCAAGATGCGGGGCGCGGGTTCACTGAAGCTTTCTTT.

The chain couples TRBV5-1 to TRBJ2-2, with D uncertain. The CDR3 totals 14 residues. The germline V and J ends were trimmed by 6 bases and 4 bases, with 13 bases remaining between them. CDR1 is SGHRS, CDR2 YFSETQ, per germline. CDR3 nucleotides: TGCGCCAGCACCTACCAGGTTCGCACCGGGGAGCTGTTTTTT. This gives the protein CASTYQVRTGELFF.

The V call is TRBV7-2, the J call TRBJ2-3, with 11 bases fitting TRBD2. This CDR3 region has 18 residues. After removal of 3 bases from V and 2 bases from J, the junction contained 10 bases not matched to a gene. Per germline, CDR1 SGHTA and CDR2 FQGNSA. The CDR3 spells CASSFTITSGGTTDTQYF. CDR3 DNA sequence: TGTGCCAGCAGCTTTACTATAACTAGCGGGGGAACCACAGATACGCAGTATTTT.

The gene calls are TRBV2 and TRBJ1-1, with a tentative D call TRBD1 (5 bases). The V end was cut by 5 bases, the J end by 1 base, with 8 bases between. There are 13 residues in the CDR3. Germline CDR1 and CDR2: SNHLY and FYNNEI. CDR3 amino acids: CASSPQGNTEAFF. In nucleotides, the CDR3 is TGTGCCAGCAGTCCGCAGGGGAACACTGAAGCTTTCTTT.

The CDR3, as DNA: TGTGCCTGGAGTGTACGCGGGTTCCCTAATGAAAAACTGTTTTTT. Its translation: CAWSVRGFPNEKLFF. The gene calls are TRBV30 and TRBJ1-4; D call uncertain. V lost 0 bases, J lost 3 bases, and 11 bases lay in between. Germline V gene lookup returns CDR1 GTSNPN and CDR2 SVGIG (reference sequence). The CDR3 runs to 15 residues.